Shown below are 12 T cell receptor beta chains from a single sample sequenced in a study of blood T cells in healthy people across ages. A sample-barcoded 5' primer and a J-beta primer mix were used in a second PCR of about 6 to 11 cycles. TCRdb recomputed calls from the 5' RACE reads with MiXCR, one row per CDR3 protein. The sample has hundreds of thousands of distinct CDR3 sequences; more than 45% are singletons. Sequences were obtained from blood. Receptors were obtained from a woman at least 80 years old in good health.

At least ten counts were recorded for this clonotype. The chain uses TRBV25-1 and TRBJ2-1; TRBD1 aligns across 9 bases. With V trimmed by 3 bases and J by 8 bases, 17 bases remained unmatched. The CDR3 contains 18 residues. Germline V lookup: CDR1 MGHDK, CDR2 SYGVNS. CDR3 loop: CASSDTLPGQGMSYEQFF. The CDR3 region has the DNA TGTGCCAGCAGTGATACCCTTCCGGGACAGGGAATGTCGTATGAGCAGTTCTTC.

This clonotype was counted ten times or more. The chain employs TRBV6-1 and TRBJ1-5, with a possible D match to TRBD1 (5 bases). V was clipped by 5 bases and J by 4 bases, with 15 bases between them. Germline values: CDR1 MNHNS, CDR2 SASEGT. The CDR3 is 15 amino acids. CDR3 sequence reads: CASSPASGGNQPQHF. The CDR3 region has the DNA TGTGCCAGCAGTCCCGCGTCCGGGGGGAATCAGCCCCAGCATTTT.

The chain links TRBV7-2 to TRBJ2-5; 8 bases agree with TRBD2. The CDR3 has 16 residues. V lost 1 base, J lost 2 bases, and 6 bases stayed unmatched. Per the germline V gene, CDR1 is SGHTA and CDR2 is FQGNSA. The CDR3 region has the DNA TGTGCCAGCAGCTTAGGGCGGGGGGCGGGTCAAGAGACCCAGTACTTC. It is translated as CASSLGRGAGQETQYF.

The rearrangement uses TRBV28 and TRBJ2-7; the match to TRBD1 covers 7 bases. The CDR3 spans 13 residues. CDR1 is MDHEN, CDR2 SYDVKM, per germline. With 6 bases clipped from V and 3 bases from J, the junction kept 5 bases outside the gene matches. The CDR3 sequence: CASSHRGVYEQYF. DNA of the CDR3: TGTGCCAGCAGCCACAGGGGAGTCTACGAGCAGTACTTC.

This clonotype was detected ten times or more. The gene calls are TRBV15 and TRBJ2-7; D might be TRBD2 (6 bases). Germline V gene data show CDR1 as LNHNV and CDR2 as YYDKDF (reference sequence). V was pared by 0 bases and J by 0 bases, with 12 bases between. The CDR3 extends over 16 amino acids. The CDR3 region is CATSRDLAGISYEQYF. The DNA of the CDR3 is TGTGCCACCAGCAGAGATCTGGCGGGAATCTCCTACGAGCAGTACTTC.

J is TRBJ2-5 and V is TRBV5-1; 11 bases are a match to TRBD2. The DNA end favors TRBJ2-7, so the J call may be wrong. This CDR3 has 15 amino acids. Germline values: CDR1 SGHRS, CDR2 YFSETQ. The CDR3 region has the DNA TGCGCCAGCAGCTTTGTACTAGCGGGAGAGGACGAGCAGTACTTC. Its protein product is CASSFVLAGEDEQYF.

At least ten counts were recorded for this clonotype. The rearrangement joins TRBV12-3 or TRBV12-4 to TRBJ2-5; the D is unclear. The CDR3 runs 14 residues. V lost 3 bases, J lost 5 bases, and 13 bases lay in between. The CDR3 loop is CASSFVGPVETQYF. In DNA, the CDR3 is TGTGCCAGCAGTTTTGTCGGACCAGTGGAGACCCAGTACTTC.

V is TRBV18 and J is TRBJ2-3; D may be TRBD1 (5 bases). Germline assignment: CDR1 KGHSH and CDR2 LQKENI. V lost 3 bases and J lost 4, with 14 bases in between. This CDR3 is 15 amino acids long. CDR3 region: CASSPNPGPADTQYF. DNA for the CDR3: TGTGCCAGCTCACCCAACCCAGGGCCAGCAGATACGCAGTATTTT.

This chain joins TRBV24-1 and TRBJ2-3; 9 bases map to TRBD1. Germline V gives CDR1 KGHDR, CDR2 SFDVKD. V shed 2 bases, J shed 2 bases, and the junction held 7 bases outside the gene matches. CDR3 length: 17 amino acids. CDR3 residues: CATSDWAGTGNTDTQYF. The CDR3 DNA follows: TGTGCCACCAGTGATTGGGCCGGGACAGGGAACACAGATACGCAGTATTTT.

This clonotype has a count of ten or more. V usage is TRBV6-5 and J usage is TRBJ1-6, with 7 bases identical to TRBD1. The CDR3 extends over 13 amino acids. Germline assignment: CDR1 MNHEY and CDR2 SVGAGI. With V trimmed by 7 bases and J by 8 bases, 5 bases remained unmatched. The CDR3 is CASNRDSYSPLHF. CDR3 sequence (DNA): TGTGCCAGCAATAGGGACAGCTATTCACCCCTCCACTTT.

This clonotype was detected a few times. The chain recombines TRBV7-8 with TRBJ2-1; 8 nucleotides match TRBD2. Germline trimming cut 5 bases from V and 2 bases from J; bases unmatched to any gene: 8. This CDR3 spans 16 amino acids. CDR1 is SGHVS and CDR2 is FQNEAQ in the germline V gene. The CDR3 protein is CASSQITSGPYNEQFF. The CDR3 DNA reads TGTGCCAGCAGCCAGATCACTAGCGGTCCCTACAATGAGCAGTTCTTC.

This clonotype occurred a few times. The rearrangement uses TRBV29-1 and TRBJ1-4; 7 bases are shared with TRBD1. The germline CDR1 and CDR2 sequences are SQVTM and ANQGSEA. The CDR3 has 11 amino acids. Trimming at V came to 7 bases and at J to 8 bases, leaving 4 bases not matched to a gene. The CDR3 spells CSGQDREKLFF. The CDR3 DNA is TGCAGCGGGCAGGACAGGGAAAAACTGTTTTTT.